This entry lists 8 T cell receptor beta chains sequenced from one sample in a study of blood T cell repertoires in COVID-19. Assay used: immunoSEQ multiplex PCR; TCRdb lists only in-frame clones, some missing. The sample has 220,000 or so clones, roughly 88% seen once. Sequenced material: PBMCs or T cells enriched from blood (not recorded which). The source is a woman aged 50 to 60 with acute COVID-19.

V is TRBV28 and J is TRBJ2-7; D possibly corresponds to TRBD2 (7 bases). Trimming removed 1 base from V and 6 bases from J, with 16 bases in between. The CDR3 length is 15 residues. Germline V lookup: CDR1 MDHEN, CDR2 SYDVKM. The CDR3 DNA reads TGTGCCAGCAGTTTATCGGGGGGAGGGGGAATCGAGCAGTACTTC. Its translation: CASSLSGGGGIEQYF.

This sequence joins TRBV7-3 and TRBJ2-5, with TRBD2 as a possible D gene (5 bases). The CDR3 is 16 amino acids. Looked up from germline, CDR1 is SGHTA and CDR2 is FQGTGA. The V gene lost 1 base and the J gene lost 4 bases, with 16 bases spanning the gap. The CDR3 DNA reads TGTGCCAGCAGCTTAAATCGGCCGGGATTGGGAGAGACCCAGTACTTC. It specifies CASSLNRPGLGETQYF.

This clone appeared once. This rearrangement joins TRBV27 to TRBJ2-7; D ambiguous. Germline V gives CDR1 MNHEY, CDR2 SMNVEV (reference sequence). This CDR3 contains 16 residues. V lost 0 bases and J 0 bases, leaving 12 bases between the germline ends. CDR3 in DNA: TGTGCCAGCAGTTTATCCCCCAGGCACCCCTCCTACGAGCAGTACTTC. This gives the protein CASSLSPRHPSYEQYF.

Worth noting for this clone: The sample has other DNA sequences that encode this CDR3 too. The chain employs TRBV12-3 or TRBV12-4 and TRBJ1-2; D is perhaps TRBD1 (5 bases). The length of the CDR3 is 13 residues. Trimming removed 4 bases from V and 4 bases from J, with 10 bases in between. CDR3 DNA sequence: TGTGCCAGCAGTTCAAGGGGCCTCTATGGCTACACCTTC. Translating gives CASSSRGLYGYTF.

The V call is TRBV5-1, the J call TRBJ1-4; unclear D gene. In germline, CDR1 is SGHRS, CDR2 YFSETQ. V was cut by 4 bases and J by 10 bases, with 26 bases left in between. The CDR3 runs to 17 residues. The CDR3 spells CASSPPPGGEALGKLFF. CDR3 DNA: TGCGCCAGCAGCCCCCCCCCGGGCGGGGAAGCATTGGGAAAACTGTTTTTT.

V gene TRBV7-2 combines with J gene TRBJ1-3; D is unclear. The CDR3 totals 15 residues. Germline CDR1 SGHTA, CDR2 FQGNSA. V was shortened by 5 bases and J by 0 bases, with 11 bases between the two germline ends. Here the CDR3 reads CASSQESLSGNTIYF. CDR3 in DNA: TGTGCCAGCAGCCAAGAGAGCCTCTCTGGAAACACCATATATTTT.

At least ten counts were recorded for this clone. CDR3 sequence reads: CASSSTGRILTF. In DNA form, the CDR3 reads TGCGCCAGCAGCTCAACAGGACGTATCCTGACTTTC. The V gene is TRBV5-1, the J gene TRBJ2-6; D perhaps matches TRBD1 (5 bases). The germline V and J ends were trimmed by 3 bases and 14 bases, with 12 bases remaining between them. This CDR3 is built from 12 residues. The germline CDR1 and CDR2 sequences are SGHRS and YFSETQ.

The chain couples TRBV15 to TRBJ1-2; 12 nucleotides align to TRBD1. Germline loops: CDR1 LNHNV, CDR2 YYDKDF (reference sequence). Losses at the gene ends were 1 base for V and 3 bases for J; bases not matched to a gene: 3. This CDR3 has 16 amino acids. CDR3 coding DNA: TGTGCCACCAGCAGAGGAGGGACAGGGGGCCACTATGGCTACACCTTC. Translating it yields CATSRGGTGGHYGYTF.